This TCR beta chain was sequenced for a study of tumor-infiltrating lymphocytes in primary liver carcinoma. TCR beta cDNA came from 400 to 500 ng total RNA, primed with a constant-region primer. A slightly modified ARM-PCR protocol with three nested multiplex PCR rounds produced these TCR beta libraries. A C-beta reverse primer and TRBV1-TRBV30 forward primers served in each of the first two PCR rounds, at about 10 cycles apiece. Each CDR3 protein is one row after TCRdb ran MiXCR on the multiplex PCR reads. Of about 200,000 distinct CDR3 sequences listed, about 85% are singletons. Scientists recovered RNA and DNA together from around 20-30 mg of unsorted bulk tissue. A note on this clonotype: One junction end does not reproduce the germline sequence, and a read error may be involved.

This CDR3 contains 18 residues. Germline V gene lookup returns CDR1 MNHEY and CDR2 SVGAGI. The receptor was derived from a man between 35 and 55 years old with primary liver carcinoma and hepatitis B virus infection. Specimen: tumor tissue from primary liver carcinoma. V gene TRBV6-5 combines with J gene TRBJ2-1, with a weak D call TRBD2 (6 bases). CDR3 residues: CVSSYSKAAGPSYNEQFF. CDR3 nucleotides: TGTGTCAGCAGTTACTCCAAGGCTGCGGGGCCCTCCTACAATGAGCAGTTCTTC.